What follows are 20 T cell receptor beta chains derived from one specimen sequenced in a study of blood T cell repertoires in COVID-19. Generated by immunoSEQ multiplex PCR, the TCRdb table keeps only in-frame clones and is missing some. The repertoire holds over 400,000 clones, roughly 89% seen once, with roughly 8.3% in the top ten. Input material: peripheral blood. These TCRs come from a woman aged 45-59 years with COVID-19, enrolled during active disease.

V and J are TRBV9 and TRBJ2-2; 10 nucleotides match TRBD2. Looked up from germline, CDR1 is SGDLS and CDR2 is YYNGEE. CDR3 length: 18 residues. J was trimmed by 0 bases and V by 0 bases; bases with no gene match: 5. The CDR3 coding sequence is TGTGCCAGCAGCGTAGAAGCGGGGGGGAACGCGAACACCGGGGAGCTGTTTTTT. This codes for CASSVEAGGNANTGELFF.

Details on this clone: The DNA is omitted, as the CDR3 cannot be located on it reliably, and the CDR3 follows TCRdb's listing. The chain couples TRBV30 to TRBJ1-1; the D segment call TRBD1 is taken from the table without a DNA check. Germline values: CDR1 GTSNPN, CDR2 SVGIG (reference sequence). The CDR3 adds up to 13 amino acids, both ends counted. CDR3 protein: CAWGAGTGTGTFF.

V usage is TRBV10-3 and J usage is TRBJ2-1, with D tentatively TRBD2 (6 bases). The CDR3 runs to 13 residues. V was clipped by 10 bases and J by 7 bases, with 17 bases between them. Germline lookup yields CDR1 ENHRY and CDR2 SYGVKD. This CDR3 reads CATHGGDRNEQFF. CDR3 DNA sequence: TGTGCCACCCATGGCGGGGATAGGAATGAGCAGTTCTTC.

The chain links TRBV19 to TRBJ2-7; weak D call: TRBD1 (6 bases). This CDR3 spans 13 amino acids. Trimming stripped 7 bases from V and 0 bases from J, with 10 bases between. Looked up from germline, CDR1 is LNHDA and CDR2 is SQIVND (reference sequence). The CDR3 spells CASNGQPSYEQYF. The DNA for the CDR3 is TGTGCCAGTAACGGACAGCCCTCCTACGAGCAGTACTTC.

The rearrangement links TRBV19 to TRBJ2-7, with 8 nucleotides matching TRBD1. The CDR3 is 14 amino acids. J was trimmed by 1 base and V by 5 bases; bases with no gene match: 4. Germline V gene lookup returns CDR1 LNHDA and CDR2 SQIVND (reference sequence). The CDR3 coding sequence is TGTGCCAGTAGTCGGACAGGGACTTCCTACGAGCAGTACTTC. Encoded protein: CASSRTGTSYEQYF.

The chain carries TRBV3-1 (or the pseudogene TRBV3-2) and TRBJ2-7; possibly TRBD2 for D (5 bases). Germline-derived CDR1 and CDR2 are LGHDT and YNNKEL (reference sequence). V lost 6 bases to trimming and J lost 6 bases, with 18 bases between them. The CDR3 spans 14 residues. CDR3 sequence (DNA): TGTGCCAGCAGGAGAAGAGGGTGGGCGGGCGAGCAGTACTTC. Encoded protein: CASRRRGWAGEQYF.

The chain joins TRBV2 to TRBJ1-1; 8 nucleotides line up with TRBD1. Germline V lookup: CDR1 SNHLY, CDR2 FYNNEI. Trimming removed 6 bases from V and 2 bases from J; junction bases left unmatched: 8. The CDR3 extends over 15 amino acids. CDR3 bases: TGTGCCAGCAGCCCGCAGGGACAGGCAAACACTGAAGCTTTCTTT. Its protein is CASSPQGQANTEAFF.

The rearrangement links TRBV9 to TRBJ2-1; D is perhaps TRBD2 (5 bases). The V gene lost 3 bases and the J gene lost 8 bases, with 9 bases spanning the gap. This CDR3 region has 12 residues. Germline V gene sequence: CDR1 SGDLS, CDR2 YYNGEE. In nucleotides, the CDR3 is TGTGCCAGCAGCGGTCGCGGGTATGAGCAGTTCTTC. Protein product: CASSGRGYEQFF. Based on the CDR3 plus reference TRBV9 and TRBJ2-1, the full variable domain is DSGVTQTPKHLITATGQRVTLRCSPRSGDLSVYWYQQSLDQGLQFLIQYYNGEERAKGNILERFSAQQFPDLHSELNLSSLELGDSALYFCASSGRGYEQFFGPGTRLTVL.

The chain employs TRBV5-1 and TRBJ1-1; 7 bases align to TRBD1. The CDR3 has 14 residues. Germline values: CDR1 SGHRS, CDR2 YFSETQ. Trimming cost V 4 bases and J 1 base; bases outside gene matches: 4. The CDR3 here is CASSPGTANTEAFF. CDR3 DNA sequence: TGCGCCAGCAGCCCCGGGACAGCGAACACTGAAGCTTTCTTT.

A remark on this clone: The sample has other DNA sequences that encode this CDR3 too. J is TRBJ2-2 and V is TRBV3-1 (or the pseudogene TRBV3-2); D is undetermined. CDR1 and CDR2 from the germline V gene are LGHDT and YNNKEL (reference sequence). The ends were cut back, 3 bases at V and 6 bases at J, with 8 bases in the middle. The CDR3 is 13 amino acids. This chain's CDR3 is CASSQMSAGELFF. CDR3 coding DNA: TGTGCCAGCAGCCAGATGAGCGCCGGGGAGCTGTTTTTT.

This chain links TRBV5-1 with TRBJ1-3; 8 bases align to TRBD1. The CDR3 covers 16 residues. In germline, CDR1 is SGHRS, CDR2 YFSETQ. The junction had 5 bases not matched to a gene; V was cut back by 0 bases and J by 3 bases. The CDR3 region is CASSLAGGKYGNTIYF. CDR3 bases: TGCGCCAGCAGCTTGGCAGGGGGCAAATATGGAAACACCATATATTTT.

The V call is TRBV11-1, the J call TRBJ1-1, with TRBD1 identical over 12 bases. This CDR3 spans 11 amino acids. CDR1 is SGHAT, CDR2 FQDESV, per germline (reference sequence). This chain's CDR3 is CATGTGGSAFF. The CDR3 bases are TGTGCAACGGGGACAGGGGGCTCTGCTTTCTTT.

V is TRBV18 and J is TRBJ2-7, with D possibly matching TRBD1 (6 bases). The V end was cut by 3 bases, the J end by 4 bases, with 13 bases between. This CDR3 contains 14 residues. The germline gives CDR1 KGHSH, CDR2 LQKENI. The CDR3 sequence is CASSPLDRTYEQYF. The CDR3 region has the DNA TGTGCCAGCTCACCTTTAGACAGGACTTACGAGCAGTACTTC.

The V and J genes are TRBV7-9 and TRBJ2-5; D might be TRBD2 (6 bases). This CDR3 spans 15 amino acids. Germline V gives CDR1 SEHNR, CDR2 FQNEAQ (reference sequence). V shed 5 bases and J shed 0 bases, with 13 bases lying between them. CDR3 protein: CASSRGTAYQETQYF. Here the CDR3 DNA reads TGTGCCAGCAGCCGCGGGACTGCTTACCAAGAGACCCAGTACTTC. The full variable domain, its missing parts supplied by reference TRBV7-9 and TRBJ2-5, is DTGVSQNPRHKITKRGQNVTFRCDPISEHNRLYWYRQTLGQGPEFLTYFQNEAQLEKSRLLSDRFSAERPKGSFSTLEIQRTEQGDSAMYLCASSRGTAYQETQYFGPGTRLLVL.

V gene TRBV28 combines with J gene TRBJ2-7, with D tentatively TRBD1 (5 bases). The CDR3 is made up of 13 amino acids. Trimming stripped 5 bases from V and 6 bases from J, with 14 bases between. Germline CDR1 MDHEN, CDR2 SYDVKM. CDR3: CASSPNPQGEQYF. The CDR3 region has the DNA TGTGCCAGCAGTCCAAACCCCCAGGGCGAGCAGTACTTC. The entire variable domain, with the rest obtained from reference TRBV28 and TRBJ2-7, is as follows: DVKVTQSSRYLVKRTGEKVFLECVQDMDHENMFWYRQDPGLGLRLIYFSYDVKMKEKGDIPEGYSVSREKKERFSLILESASTNQTSMYLCASSPNPQGEQYFGPGTRLTVT.

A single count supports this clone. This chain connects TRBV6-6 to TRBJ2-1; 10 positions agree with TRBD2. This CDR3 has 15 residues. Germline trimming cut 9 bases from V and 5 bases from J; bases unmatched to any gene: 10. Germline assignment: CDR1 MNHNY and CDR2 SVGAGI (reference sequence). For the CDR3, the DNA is TGTGCCAGTTTTAATAGCGGGGGGCCAAACAATGAGCAGTTCTTC. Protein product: CASFNSGGPNNEQFF.

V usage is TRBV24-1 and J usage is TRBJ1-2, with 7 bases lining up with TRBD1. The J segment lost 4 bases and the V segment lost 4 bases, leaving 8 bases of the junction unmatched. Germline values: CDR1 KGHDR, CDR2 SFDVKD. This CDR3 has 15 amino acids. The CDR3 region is CATSEPGQKLYGYTF. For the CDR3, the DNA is TGTGCCACCAGTGAACCGGGACAGAAACTCTATGGCTACACCTTC.

The CDR3 here is CASSLVTGFGELFF. The CDR3 DNA sequence: TGTGCCAGCAGCTTAGTCACAGGGTTCGGGGAGCTGTTTTTT. This chain connects TRBV11-2 to TRBJ2-2; D perhaps matches TRBD1 (6 bases). The CDR3 runs to 14 residues. Trimming removed 1 base from V and 7 bases from J, with 10 bases in between. From germline, CDR1 is SGHAT and CDR2 FQNNGV.

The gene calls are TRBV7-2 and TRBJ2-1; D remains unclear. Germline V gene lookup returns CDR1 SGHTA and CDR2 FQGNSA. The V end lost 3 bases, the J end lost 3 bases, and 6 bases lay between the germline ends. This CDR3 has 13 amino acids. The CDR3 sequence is CASSLNSYNEQFF. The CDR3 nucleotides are TGTGCCAGCAGCTTGAACAGCTACAATGAGCAGTTCTTC. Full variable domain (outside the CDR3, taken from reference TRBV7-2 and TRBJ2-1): GAGVSQSPSNKVTEKGKDVELRCDPISGHTALYWYRQSLGQGLEFLIYFQGNSAPDKSGLPSDRFSAERTGGSVSTLTIQRTQQEDSAVYLCASSLNSYNEQFFGPGTRLTVL.

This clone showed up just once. Here the CDR3 DNA reads TGTGCCTGGAGTGTACCCTACAGGGGCCCGACTGAAGCTTTCTTT. Translating gives CAWSVPYRGPTEAFF. J is TRBJ1-1 and V is TRBV30, with 7 positions matching TRBD1. The CDR3 consists of 15 residues. J gave up 5 bases and V 0 bases, and 9 bases lay outside the gene matches. Germline CDR1 GTSNPN, CDR2 SVGIG (reference sequence). Full variable domain (rest looked up from reference TRBV30 and TRBJ1-1): SQTIHQWPATLVQPVGSPLSLECTVEGTSNPNLYWYRQAAGRGLQLLFYSVGIGQISSEVPQNLSASRPQDRQFILSSKKLLLSDSGFYLCAWSVPYRGPTEAFFGQGTRLTVV.